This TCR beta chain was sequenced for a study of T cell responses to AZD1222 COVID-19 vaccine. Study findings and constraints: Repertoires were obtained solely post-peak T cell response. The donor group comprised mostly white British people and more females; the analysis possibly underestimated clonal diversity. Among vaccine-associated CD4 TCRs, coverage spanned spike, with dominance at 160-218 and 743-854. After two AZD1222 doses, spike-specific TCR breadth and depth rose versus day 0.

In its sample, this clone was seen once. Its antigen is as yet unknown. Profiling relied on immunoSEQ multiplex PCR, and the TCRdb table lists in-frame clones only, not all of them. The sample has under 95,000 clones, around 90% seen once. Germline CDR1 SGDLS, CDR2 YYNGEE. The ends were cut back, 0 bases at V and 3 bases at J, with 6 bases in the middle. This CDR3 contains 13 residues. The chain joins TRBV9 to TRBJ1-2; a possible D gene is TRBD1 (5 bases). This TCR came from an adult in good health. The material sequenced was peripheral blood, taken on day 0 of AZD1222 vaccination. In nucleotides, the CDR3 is TGTGCCAGCAGCGTAGGGGGGTACTATGGCTACACCTTC. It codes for CASSVGGYYGYTF.